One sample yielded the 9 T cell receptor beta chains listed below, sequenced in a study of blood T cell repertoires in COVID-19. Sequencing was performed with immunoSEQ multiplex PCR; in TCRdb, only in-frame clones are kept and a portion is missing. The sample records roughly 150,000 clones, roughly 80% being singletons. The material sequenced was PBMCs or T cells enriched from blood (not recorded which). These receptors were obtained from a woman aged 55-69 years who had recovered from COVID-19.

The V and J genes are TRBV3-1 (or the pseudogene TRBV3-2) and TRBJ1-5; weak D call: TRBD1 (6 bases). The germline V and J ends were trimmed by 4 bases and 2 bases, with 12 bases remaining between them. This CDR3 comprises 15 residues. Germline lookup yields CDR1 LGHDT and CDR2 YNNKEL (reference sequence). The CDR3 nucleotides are TGTGCCAGCAGCCGGGGGGGGCCTGGCAATCAGCCCCAGCATTTT. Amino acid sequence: CASSRGGPGNQPQHF.

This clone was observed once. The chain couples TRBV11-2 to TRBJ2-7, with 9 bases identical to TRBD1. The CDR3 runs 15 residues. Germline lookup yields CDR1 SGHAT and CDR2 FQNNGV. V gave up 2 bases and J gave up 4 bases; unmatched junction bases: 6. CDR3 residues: CASSLPRQGVYEQYF. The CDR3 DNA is TGTGCCAGCAGCTTACCCCGACAGGGGGTGTACGAGCAGTACTTC.

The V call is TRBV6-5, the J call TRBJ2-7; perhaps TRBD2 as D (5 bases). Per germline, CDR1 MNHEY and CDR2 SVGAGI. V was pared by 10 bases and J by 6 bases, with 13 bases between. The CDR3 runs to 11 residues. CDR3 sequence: CATLPSREQYF. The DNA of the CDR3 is TGTGCCACCCTACCTAGCCGCGAGCAGTACTTC.

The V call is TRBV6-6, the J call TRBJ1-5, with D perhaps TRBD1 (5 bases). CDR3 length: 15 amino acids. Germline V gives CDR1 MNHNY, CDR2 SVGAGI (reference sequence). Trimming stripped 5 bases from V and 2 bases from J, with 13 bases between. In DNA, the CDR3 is TGTGCCAGCAGTGCCCAGGGCTCAGGCAATCAGCCCCAGCATTTT. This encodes CASSAQGSGNQPQHF.

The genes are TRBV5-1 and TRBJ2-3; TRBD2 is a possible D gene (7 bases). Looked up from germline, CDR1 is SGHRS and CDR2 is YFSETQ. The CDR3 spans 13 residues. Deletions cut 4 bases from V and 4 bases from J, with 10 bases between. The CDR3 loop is CASSTGGPDTQYF. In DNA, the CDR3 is TGCGCCAGCAGCACGGGGGGCCCAGATACGCAGTATTTT. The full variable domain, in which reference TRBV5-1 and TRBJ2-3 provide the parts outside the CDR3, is KAGVTQTPRYLIKTRGQQVTLSCSPISGHRSVSWYQQTPGQGLQFLFEYFSETQRNKGNFPGRFSGRQFSNSRSEMNVSTLELGDSALYLCASSTGGPDTQYFGPGTRLTVL.

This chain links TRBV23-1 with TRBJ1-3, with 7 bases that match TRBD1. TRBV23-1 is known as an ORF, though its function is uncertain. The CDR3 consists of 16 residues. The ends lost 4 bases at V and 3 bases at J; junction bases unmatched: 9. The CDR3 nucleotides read TGCGCCAGCAGTCTACTCAGGGGGAGCAATGGAAACACCATATATTTT. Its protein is CASSLLRGSNGNTIYF.

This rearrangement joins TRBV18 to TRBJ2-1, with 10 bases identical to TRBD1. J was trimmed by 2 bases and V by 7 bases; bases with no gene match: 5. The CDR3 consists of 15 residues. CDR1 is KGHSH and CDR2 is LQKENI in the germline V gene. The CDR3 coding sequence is TGTGCCAGCTGCTCCGACAGGGGGCCCTACAATGAGCAGTTCTTC. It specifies CASCSDRGPYNEQFF. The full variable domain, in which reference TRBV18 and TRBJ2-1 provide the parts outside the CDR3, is NAGVMQNPRHLVRRRGQEARLRCSPMKGHSHVYWYRQLPEEGLKFMVYLQKENIIDESGMPKERFSAEFPKEGPSILRIQQVVRGDSAAYFCASCSDRGPYNEQFFGPGTRLTVL.

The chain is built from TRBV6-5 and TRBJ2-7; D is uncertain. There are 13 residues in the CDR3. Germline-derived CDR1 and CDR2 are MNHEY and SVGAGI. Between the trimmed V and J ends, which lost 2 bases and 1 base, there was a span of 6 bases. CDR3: CASSYGQSYEQYF. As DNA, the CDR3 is TGTGCCAGCAGTTACGGGCAGTCCTACGAGCAGTACTTC.

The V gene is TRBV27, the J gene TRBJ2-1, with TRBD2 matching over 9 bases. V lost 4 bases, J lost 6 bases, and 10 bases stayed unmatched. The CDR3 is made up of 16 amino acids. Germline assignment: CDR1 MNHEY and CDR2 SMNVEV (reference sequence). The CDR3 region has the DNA TGTGCCAGCAGTTCAGATAGCGGGGGCCTCTTCAATGAGCAGTTCTTC. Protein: CASSSDSGGLFNEQFF.